The next 10 T cell receptor beta chains were all read from a single sample in a study of shared clonotypes between healthy human individuals (dated by TCRdb to 2019 to 2021). Libraries were constructed by the immunoSEQ multiplex PCR assay. TCRdb mirrors the immuneACCESS table, restricted to in-frame sequences. Some clones are absent from its copies; in checked studies, under half trace to an unresolved V gene, and the reason for the others is unknown. This sample lists millions of clones; roughly 93% were detected once. The ten top clones hold 0.35% to 0.45% of the sample. The specimen was naive CD4+ T cells from PBMCs. The cell subset or site label here, explained by the study, means: CD45RA+ positively selected. Receptors originate from a man between 18 and 35 years old in good health. Some clones in this sample may be carry-over from other donors' samples.

The gene calls are TRBV28 and TRBJ1-4; D gene unclear. This CDR3 comprises 15 residues. Trimming stripped 5 bases from V and 3 bases from J, with 13 bases between. CDR1 is MDHEN and CDR2 is SYDVKM in the germline V gene. CDR3 nucleotide sequence: TGTGCCAGCAGTCCCCCGGGAACCTCTAATGAAAAACTGTTTTTT. Its protein product is CASSPPGTSNEKLFF.

The J gene is TRBJ1-2, the V gene TRBV6-5, with D possibly TRBD1 on 5 matching bases. Germline V gene data show CDR1 as MNHEY and CDR2 as SVGAGI. The V gene lost 0 bases and the J gene lost 0 bases, with 11 bases spanning the gap. The CDR3 spans 16 residues. Written as DNA, the CDR3 is TGTGCCAGCAGTTACTCGAGGACACCGTCTAACTATGGCTACACCTTC. This translates into CASSYSRTPSNYGYTF.

This rearrangement joins TRBV5-4 to TRBJ2-5; the D is unclear. Trimming cost V 5 bases and J 0 bases, with 14 bases left between them. Germline-derived CDR1 and CDR2 are SGHNT and YYREEE (reference sequence). The CDR3 has 15 residues. The CDR3 sequence is CASSHPVLNQETQYF. Written as DNA, the CDR3 is TGTGCCAGCAGTCACCCAGTGCTGAACCAAGAGACCCAGTACTTC.

The genes are TRBV27 and TRBJ1-1, with TRBD1 as a possible D gene (6 bases). Trimming cost V 5 bases and J 6 bases, with 13 bases left between them. The length of the CDR3 is 13 residues. Germline V gene sequence: CDR1 MNHEY, CDR2 SMNVEV (reference sequence). The CDR3 protein is CASSRAEGAEAFF. Here the CDR3 DNA reads TGTGCCAGCAGTAGAGCTGAGGGGGCTGAAGCTTTCTTT.

J is TRBJ2-7 and V is TRBV5-1; TRBD2 aligns across 11 bases. V was pared by 1 base and J by 6 bases, with 3 bases of the junction left unmatched. The CDR3 loop spans 14 amino acids. Germline-derived CDR1 and CDR2 are SGHRS and YFSETQ. CDR3 region: CASSLTSGRPEQYF. The DNA for the CDR3 is TGCGCCAGCAGCTTGACTAGCGGGAGACCCGAGCAGTACTTC.

About this clone itself: The same CDR3 is also encoded by other DNA sequences in this sample. The V gene is TRBV18, the J gene TRBJ2-1; 9 bases are a match to TRBD1. Germline V gene data show CDR1 as KGHSH and CDR2 as LQKENI. CDR3 length: 15 residues. With V trimmed by 1 base and J by 3 bases, 1 base remained unmatched. The CDR3: CASSPQGQGYNEQFF. CDR3 DNA: TGTGCCAGCTCACCACAGGGACAGGGCTACAATGAGCAGTTCTTC.

The chain joins TRBV5-4 to TRBJ2-5, with D hard to call. This CDR3 has 16 amino acids. Germline lookup yields CDR1 SGHNT and CDR2 YYREEE (reference sequence). Trimming took off 0 bases at V and 4 bases at J, with 16 bases between the two ends. The CDR3 nucleotides read TGTGCCAGCAGCTTGGCCCGATCTAATACGGGAGAGACCCAGTACTTC. It is translated as CASSLARSNTGETQYF.

The genes are TRBV19 and TRBJ1-2; D perhaps matches TRBD1 (6 bases). Germline lookup yields CDR1 LNHDA and CDR2 SQIVND (reference sequence). This CDR3 has 15 amino acids. Trimming removed 0 bases from V and 7 bases from J, with 15 bases in between. The CDR3: CASSIDVRTVLGYTF. As DNA, the CDR3 is TGTGCCAGTAGTATAGATGTAAGGACAGTGCTTGGCTACACCTTC.

CDR3 sequence: CASSRDLNTGELFF. Written as DNA, the CDR3 is TGTGCCAGCAGCCGGGACTTAAACACCGGGGAGCTGTTTTTT. The genes are TRBV14 and TRBJ2-2; possibly TRBD2 for D (6 bases). V dropped 4 bases and J dropped 2 bases, with 8 bases sitting between them. Per the germline V gene, CDR1 is SGHDN and CDR2 is FVKESK. The CDR3 is 14 residues long.

This chain joins TRBV30 and TRBJ1-3; D unclear. V was clipped by 3 bases and J by 16 bases, with 16 bases between them. CDR1 and CDR2 from the germline V gene are GTSNPN and SVGIG (reference sequence). This CDR3 is built from 11 residues. CDR3 residues: CAWSPGEGSYF. CDR3 DNA sequence: TGTGCCTGGAGCCCGGGAGAAGGATCGTATTTT.